Sequencing of this T cell receptor beta chain was carried out in a study of T cells in Graves' hyperthyroidism and ophthalmopathy. Points from the study as a whole: Researchers found most expanded thyroid clonotypes above 0.001 in blood as well. Ophthalmopathy could be told apart from stable hyperthyroidism with a 13 V-J model.

This clonotype has just a few counts. Its antigen remains unidentified. One base away lies a much larger clone, so this may be a sequencing read error. Regions amplified from RNA transcripts were the TCR beta CDR3 regions. A first-round RT-PCR of the TCR CDR3 used the HTBI primer set. TCRdb re-called the multiplex PCR reads with MiXCR, one entry per CDR3 protein. The repertoire holds some 690,000 distinct CDR3 sequences, with 15% to 20% as singletons. Germline CDR1 is SGHAT and CDR2 is FQNNGV. The CDR3 totals 12 residues. Diagnosis rested on symptoms, serum thyroxine and TRAb, thyroid ultrasound, and orbital computed tomography. PBMCs came from around 9.7 ml fresh peripheral blood.

The sequencing sample was made of blood. V usage is TRBV11-2 and J usage is TRBJ1-2; D is unclear. The receptor comes from a man aged 50-59 years with Graves' hyperthyroidism. This CDR3 reads CACSSQIYGYTF. The CDR3 nucleotides are TGTGCCTGCAGCTCACAGATCTATGGCTACACCTTC.